One sample yielded the 23 T cell receptor beta chains listed below, sequenced in a study of shared clonotypes between healthy human individuals. Measured with immunoSEQ multiplex PCR; TCRdb has only the in-frame clones, and not every one. This table holds around 2.1 million clones, around 95% found once. Input material: naive CD4+ T cells sorted from blood. Subset specified: CD45RA+ positively selected. Receptors originate from a man between 18 and 35 years old in good health.

V usage is TRBV7-2 and J usage is TRBJ2-1, with D perhaps TRBD1 or TRBD2 (5 bases each). The germline CDR1 and CDR2 sequences are SGHTA and FQGNSA. V lost 5 bases, J lost 2 bases, and 13 bases lay in between. This CDR3 contains 15 residues. CDR3 bases: TGTGCCAGCAGCACAACCGGGGCTACCTACAATGAGCAGTTCTTC. It is translated as CASSTTGATYNEQFF.

This sequence joins TRBV5-1 and TRBJ2-1; 11 bases are shared with TRBD2. Germline loops: CDR1 SGHRS, CDR2 YFSETQ. With 0 bases clipped from V and 3 bases from J, the junction kept 11 bases outside the gene matches. This CDR3 is 19 amino acids long. The CDR3 region has the DNA TGCGCCAGCAGCTTGGTAGGGGGTAGCGGGAGGGGATACTACAATGAGCAGTTCTTC. Its translation: CASSLVGGSGRGYYNEQFF.

The chain recombines TRBV28 with TRBJ1-1; tentatively, D is TRBD1 (6 bases). Germline V gene lookup returns CDR1 MDHEN and CDR2 SYDVKM. The V end lost 6 bases, the J end lost 3 bases, and 17 bases lay between the germline ends. This CDR3 region has 15 residues. The CDR3 protein is CASSRLGGGDTEAFF. The CDR3 DNA reads TGTGCCAGCAGCCGTCTTGGGGGGGGCGACACTGAAGCTTTCTTT. The full variable domain, completed using reference TRBV28 and TRBJ1-1, is DVKVTQSSRYLVKRTGEKVFLECVQDMDHENMFWYRQDPGLGLRLIYFSYDVKMKEKGDIPEGYSVSREKKERFSLILESASTNQTSMYLCASSRLGGGDTEAFFGQGTRLTVV.

The rearrangement joins TRBV5-1 to TRBJ1-2, with D unresolved. Germline V gene lookup returns CDR1 SGHRS and CDR2 YFSETQ. The CDR3 runs 14 residues. V lost 4 bases to trimming and J lost 0 bases, with 10 bases between them. The CDR3, as DNA: TGCGCCAGCAGCCCCGAACTTTCTAACTATGGCTACACCTTC. Residues: CASSPELSNYGYTF.

The chain recombines TRBV5-1 with TRBJ1-1; the D is unclear. V lost 0 bases, J lost 7 bases, and 16 bases lay in between. Per the germline V gene, CDR1 is SGHRS and CDR2 is YFSETQ. The CDR3 runs 15 residues. CDR3 DNA: TGCGCCAGCAGCTTGGCCCAGAAAGATTCGGGTGAAGCTTTCTTT. Translating gives CASSLAQKDSGEAFF.

This rearrangement joins TRBV6-1 to TRBJ2-1; 7 bases are shared with TRBD1. V gave up 5 bases and J gave up 4 bases; unmatched junction bases: 8. This CDR3 is 15 amino acids long. Germline CDR1 is MNHNS and CDR2 is SASEGT. The CDR3 sequence is CASSWIGQAYNEQFF. As DNA, the CDR3 is TGTGCCAGCAGTTGGATAGGACAGGCATACAATGAGCAGTTCTTC.

The chain carries TRBV5-5 and TRBJ2-7, with D perhaps given as TRBD1 or TRBD2 (5 bases each). The germline CDR1 and CDR2 sequences are SGHKS and YYEKEE (reference sequence). The CDR3 consists of 14 residues. Trimming removed 4 bases from V and 6 bases from J, with 17 bases in between. The CDR3 DNA reads as TGTGCCAGCAGCCTGGGACGGGGAACCCGCGAGCAGTACTTC. Translation: CASSLGRGTREQYF.

The chain employs TRBV28 and TRBJ2-7, with D perhaps given as TRBD1 or TRBD2 (6 bases each). This CDR3 has 15 residues. V lost 7 bases and J 3 bases, leaving 19 bases between the germline ends. Germline CDR1 MDHEN, CDR2 SYDVKM. For the CDR3, the DNA is TGTGCCAGCACCTTTCCCGGGGGCAGCCTCTACGAGCAGTACTTC. Translation: CASTFPGGSLYEQYF.

V is TRBV7-2 and J is TRBJ2-2, with D possibly TRBD1 on 6 matching bases. The CDR3 extends over 14 amino acids. Germline lookup yields CDR1 SGHTA and CDR2 FQGNSA. Between the trimmed V and J ends, which lost 6 bases and 1 base, there was a span of 9 bases. The CDR3 DNA reads as TGTGCCAGCAGGTTACAGGGGAACACCGGGGAGCTGTTTTTT. It is translated as CASRLQGNTGELFF.

CDR3 residues: CASSLEAQALYEQYF. The CDR3 DNA reads as TGCGCCAGCAGCTTGGAGGCACAGGCTCTCTACGAGCAGTACTTC. The genes are TRBV5-1 and TRBJ2-7, with D possibly matching TRBD1 (5 bases). CDR1 SGHRS and CDR2 YFSETQ come from the germline V gene. V was shortened by 0 bases and J by 3 bases, with 13 bases between the two germline ends. This CDR3 contains 15 residues. Filled out from reference TRBV5-1 and TRBJ2-7, the complete variable domain reads KAGVTQTPRYLIKTRGQQVTLSCSPISGHRSVSWYQQTPGQGLQFLFEYFSETQRNKGNFPGRFSGRQFSNSRSEMNVSTLELGDSALYLCASSLEAQALYEQYFGPGTRLTVT.

The gene calls are TRBV5-1 and TRBJ1-4, with unresolved D. V dropped 4 bases and J dropped 4 bases, with 11 bases sitting between them. The CDR3 runs to 14 residues. In germline, CDR1 is SGHRS, CDR2 YFSETQ. The CDR3 DNA follows: TGCGCCAGCAGCCGGGCCGGTTTTAATGAAAAACTGTTTTTT. Translated, it gives CASSRAGFNEKLFF. Based on the CDR3 plus reference TRBV5-1 and TRBJ1-4, the full variable domain is KAGVTQTPRYLIKTRGQQVTLSCSPISGHRSVSWYQQTPGQGLQFLFEYFSETQRNKGNFPGRFSGRQFSNSRSEMNVSTLELGDSALYLCASSRAGFNEKLFFGSGTQLSVL.

The V call is TRBV28, the J call TRBJ2-1, with 7 bases lining up with TRBD2. This CDR3 is built from 11 residues. Germline CDR1 is MDHEN and CDR2 is SYDVKM. Trimming took 8 bases from V and 11 from J; bases not matched to a gene: 6. The CDR3 nucleotides are TGTGCCAGCGGCCTGCGGGGGAAGCAGTTCTTC. The encoded protein is CASGLRGKQFF.

J is TRBJ2-6 and V is TRBV11-2; D is uncertain. The CDR3 is 16 amino acids. V dropped 3 bases and J dropped 2 bases, with 11 bases sitting between them. The germline CDR1 and CDR2 sequences are SGHAT and FQNNGV. The chain's CDR3 is CASSFTTSPGANVLTF. As DNA, the CDR3 is TGTGCCAGCAGCTTTACGACAAGCCCTGGGGCCAACGTCCTGACTTTC.

The gene calls are TRBV10-2 and TRBJ2-1; D not resolved. Per germline, CDR1 WSHSY and CDR2 SAAADI. The V end lost 2 bases, the J end lost 1 base, and 6 bases lay between the germline ends. The CDR3 extends over 14 amino acids. CDR3 in DNA: TGCGCCAGCAGTGAGAGCCCATCCTACAATGAGCAGTTCTTC. This gives the protein CASSESPSYNEQFF.

The chain recombines TRBV4-1 with TRBJ1-4; D unresolved. Germline V gene sequence: CDR1 MGHRA, CDR2 YSYEKL. Trimming cost V 0 bases and J 0 bases, with 17 bases left between them. This CDR3 has 19 residues. The CDR3 spells CASSQDTPTPVATNEKLFF. CDR3 in DNA: TGCGCCAGCAGCCAAGACACCCCGACACCCGTTGCAACTAATGAAAAACTGTTTTTT.

This clone has just one count. CDR3 loop: CASATGLREKLFF. CDR3 bases: TGTGCCAGTGCGACAGGGCTAAGGGAAAAACTGTTTTTT. The rearrangement joins TRBV27 to TRBJ1-4; 7 bases map to TRBD1. The CDR3 length is 13 residues. J was trimmed by 8 bases and V by 9 bases; bases with no gene match: 9. Germline CDR1 and CDR2: MNHEY and SMNVEV (reference sequence).

The V gene is TRBV28, the J gene TRBJ2-5; D is possibly TRBD2 (7 bases). This CDR3 region has 15 residues. Deletions cut 7 bases from V and 1 base from J, with 16 bases between. Germline V gene sequence: CDR1 MDHEN, CDR2 SYDVKM. The CDR3 spells CASIGGAITQETQYF. The CDR3 DNA reads as TGTGCCAGCATTGGGGGGGCTATAACCCAAGAGACCCAGTACTTC.

The gene calls are TRBV6-1 and TRBJ1-5; tentative D call: TRBD1 (6 bases). The V and J ends lost 10 bases and 3 bases respectively, with 13 bases between them. Germline-derived CDR1 and CDR2 are MNHNS and SASEGT. The CDR3 loop spans 13 amino acids. The CDR3 nucleotides are TGTGCCACGTTACAGGGTTCCAATCAGCCCCAGCATTTT. It encodes CATLQGSNQPQHF.

The V gene is TRBV5-1, the J gene TRBJ2-3; TRBD1 aligns across 8 bases. CDR1 is SGHRS, CDR2 YFSETQ, per germline. Unmatched junction bases numbered 6, after V lost 3 bases and J lost 3 bases. The CDR3 has 15 amino acids. As DNA, the CDR3 is TGCGCCAGCAGCTCCCTACAGGGGGATACAGATACGCAGTATTTT. Translated: CASSSLQGDTDTQYF.

A word on this clone: Other nucleotide sequences in the sample specify the same CDR3. The rearrangement joins TRBV5-1 to TRBJ1-1; TRBD1 might be the D (6 bases). Germline V CDR1 and CDR2: SGHRS, YFSETQ. The germline V and J ends were trimmed by 2 bases and 1 base, with 9 bases remaining between them. The CDR3 has 14 amino acids. This chain's CDR3 is CASSLGGANTEAFF. In DNA form, the CDR3 reads TGCGCCAGCAGCTTAGGGGGGGCGAACACTGAAGCTTTCTTT.

This sequence joins TRBV29-1 and TRBJ2-3; 7 bases fit TRBD1. The CDR3 contains 14 residues. V dropped 4 bases and J dropped 2; count of bases not matched to a gene: 6. The germline V gene encodes CDR1 SQVTM and CDR2 ANQGSEA. The CDR3 coding sequence is TGCAGCGTTGTTAACAGGGGTATCACAGATACGCAGTATTTT. Its protein is CSVVNRGITDTQYF.

The chain has TRBV7-2 and TRBJ2-3, with 11 bases that match TRBD2. J was trimmed by 1 base and V by 5 bases; bases with no gene match: 2. The germline gives CDR1 SGHTA, CDR2 FQGNSA. This CDR3 is built from 15 residues. DNA of the CDR3: TGTGCCAGCAGCATTAGCGGGAGGGGCACAGATACGCAGTATTTT. Translated, it gives CASSISGRGTDTQYF.

The chain uses TRBV19 and TRBJ2-2; the match to TRBD1 covers 9 bases. J lost 4 bases, V lost 4 bases, and 1 base had no gene match. CDR1 LNHDA and CDR2 SQIVND come from the germline V gene (reference sequence). The CDR3 covers 14 residues. CDR3 in DNA: TGTGCCAGTAGTACGGGACAGGGCACCGGGGAGCTGTTTTTT. The encoded protein is CASSTGQGTGELFF.